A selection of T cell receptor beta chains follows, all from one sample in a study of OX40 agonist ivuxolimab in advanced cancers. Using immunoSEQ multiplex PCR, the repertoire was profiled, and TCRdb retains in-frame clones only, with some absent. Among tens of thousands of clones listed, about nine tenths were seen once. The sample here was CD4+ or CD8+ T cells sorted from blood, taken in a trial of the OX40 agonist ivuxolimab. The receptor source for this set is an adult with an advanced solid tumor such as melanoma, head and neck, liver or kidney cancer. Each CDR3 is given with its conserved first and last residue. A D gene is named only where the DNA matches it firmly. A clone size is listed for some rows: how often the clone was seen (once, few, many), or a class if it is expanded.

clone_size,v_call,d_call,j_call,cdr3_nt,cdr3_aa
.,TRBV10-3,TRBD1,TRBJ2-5,TGTGCCATCAGTCGGACAGGGAGAGAGACCCAGTACTTC,CAISRTGRETQYF
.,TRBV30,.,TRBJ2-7,TGTGCCTGGAGTGTCGGCGGCGCATACGAGCAGTACTTC,CAWSVGGAYEQYF
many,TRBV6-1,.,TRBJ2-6,TGTGCCAGCAGTGAAAGGGACTCTGGGGCCAACGTCCTGACTTTC,CASSERDSGANVLTF
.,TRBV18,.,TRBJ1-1,TGTGCCAGCCACGAAGACTTGGAAGCTTTCTTT,CASHEDLEAFF
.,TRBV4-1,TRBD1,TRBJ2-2,TGCGCCAGCAGCCAAGAGGCACAGGGGGCCGGGGAGCTGTTTTTT,CASSQEAQGAGELFF
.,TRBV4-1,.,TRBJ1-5,TGCGCCAGCAGCCAAGTACCAGGGACGGGACAGCCCCAGCATTTT,CASSQVPGTGQPQHF
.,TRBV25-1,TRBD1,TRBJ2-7,TGTGCCAGCATTATCAGCCGGGACAGGGGGGTCTCCTACGAGCAGTACTTC,CASIISRDRGVSYEQYF
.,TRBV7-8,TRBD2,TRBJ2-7,TGTGCCAGCAGCTTAGACCCTAGCGGGGCCTACGAGCAGTACTTC,CASSLDPSGAYEQYF
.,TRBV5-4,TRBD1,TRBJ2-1,TGTGCCAGCAGCATACCATCGACAGGGTCCCCTTACAATGAGCAGTTCTTC,CASSIPSTGSPYNEQFF
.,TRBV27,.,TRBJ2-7,TGTGCCAGCAGTTTTGGAGGGGGCTACGAGCAGTACTTC,CASSFGGGYEQYF